Listed here are 3 T cell receptor beta chains from one sample, sequenced in a study of T cells expressing NK-cell markers. TCRdb reprocessed the 5' RACE reads, with one entry per CDR3 protein and no DNA. Listed are some 460,000 distinct CDR3 sequences; more than 1.4% falls within the top ten. Sequencing input: blood T cells: a sorted CD56 or NKG2C T cell subset, CD4+ or CD8+ T cells, or bulk PBMC T cells (not recorded which). The receptors derive from a woman aged 45-65 years in good health.

The chain recombines TRBV27 with TRBJ1-5; TCRdb picks TRBD1, but there is no DNA to check that call. Germline V gives CDR1 MNHEY, CDR2 SMNVEV (reference sequence). The CDR3 length is 13 residues. This CDR3 reads CASGEAVGGPQHF.

The V and J genes are TRBV7-8 and TRBJ2-5. Germline CDR1 SGHVS, CDR2 FQNEAQ. CDR3 length: 15 amino acids. The CDR3 sequence: CASSHDQGRQETQYF.

The rearrangement uses TRBV21-1 and TRBJ2-1. TRBV21-1 is flagged as a pseudogene. The CDR3 loop spans 12 amino acids. The CDR3 loop is CASSLTPHEQFF.